This is a list of T cell receptor beta chains from one sample in a study of spatial heterogeneity in lung cancer. TCRdb processed the 5' RACE reads anew with MiXCR; each CDR3 protein has one entry. Found here are about 3,900 distinct CDR3 sequences, about 18% of them singletons; the top ten hold 65% to 75%. Specimen: PBMCs, collected at surgery. These receptor sequences come from a male donor with early-stage non-small cell lung cancer. Each CDR3 is given with its conserved first and last residue. A D gene is named only where the DNA matches it firmly. Clone size is stated in some rows and not others, as once, few, many or a class when expanded.

DNA: TGTGCCAGCAGCCAAGCCTCTAGCGGGAGGAGTGAGCAGTTCTTC; CDR3: CASSQASSGRSEQFF; size: many; J: TRBJ2-1; D: TRBD2; V: TRBV14
DNA: TGTGCCAGCAGCGCCAGATTAGGAAACACCATATATTTT; CDR3: CASSARLGNTIYF; size: .; J: TRBJ1-3; D: .; V: TRBV9
DNA: TGTGCCAGCAGCCAACTTAGCGGGAGGGCCTACGAGCAGTACTTC; CDR3: CASSQLSGRAYEQYF; size: medium-sized; J: TRBJ2-7; D: TRBD2; V: TRBV12-3/TRBV12-4
DNA: TGTGCCAGCAGCTTAGAGTCAGGGTCTAGCGGGAGCTCCTACAATGAGCAGTTCTTC; CDR3: CASSLESGSSGSSYNEQFF; size: many; J: TRBJ2-1; D: TRBD2; V: TRBV11-2
DNA: TGTGCCAGCAGCCCACAGGTTGGCGCTTCTAACTATGGCTACACCTTC; CDR3: CASSPQVGASNYGYTF; size: many; J: TRBJ1-2; D: .; V: TRBV7-2
DNA: TGTGCCAGCAGCAAAAGGGGGAACCCCACAGATACGCAGTATTTT; CDR3: CASSKRGNPTDTQYF; size: once; J: TRBJ2-3; D: .; V: TRBV21-1
DNA: TGCGCCAGCAGCTTGCTGTCTGGGAACAATTCACCCCTCCACTTT; CDR3: CASSLLSGNNSPLHF; size: .; J: TRBJ1-6; D: .; V: TRBV5-1
DNA: TGCGCCAGCAACCCTAACGGGGTTACGAACACTGAAGCTTTCTTT; CDR3: CASNPNGVTNTEAFF; size: few; J: TRBJ1-1; D: .; V: TRBV5-1
DNA: TGTGCCAGCGCTGACAGGGTCTCTGGGGAGCTGTTTTTT; CDR3: CASADRVSGELFF; size: large; J: TRBJ2-2; D: TRBD1; V: TRBV6-6
DNA: TGCGCCAGCAGCATACTAGCCAATGAGCAGTTCTTC; CDR3: CASSILANEQFF; size: .; J: TRBJ2-1; D: .; V: TRBV5-1
DNA: TGCGCCAGCAGCCAAGAGGATGCCCGCACCGGGGAGCTGTTTTTT; CDR3: CASSQEDARTGELFF; size: .; J: TRBJ2-2; D: .; V: TRBV4-3
DNA: TGCGCCAGCAGCTTGCCTGGGACTCGCACAGATACGCAGTATTTT; CDR3: CASSLPGTRTDTQYF; size: few; J: TRBJ2-3; D: .; V: TRBV5-1
DNA: TGTGCCATCAGTGACCCGGTCCTTGACGAGCAGTACTTC; CDR3: CAISDPVLDEQYF; size: medium-sized; J: TRBJ2-7; D: .; V: TRBV10-3
DNA: TGTGCCAGCAGTCGGGACGGAGGGAGGACTGAAGCTTTCTTT; CDR3: CASSRDGGRTEAFF; size: .; J: TRBJ1-1; D: .; V: TRBV6-6
DNA: TGTGCCACCAGCGACAGGCTAGCTTTCAATGAGCAGTTCTTC; CDR3: CATSDRLAFNEQFF; size: few; J: TRBJ2-1; D: .; V: TRBV24-1
DNA: TGCAGCGGCCTTTTGGCAGGGAGGGAGAACACTGAAGCTTTCTTT; CDR3: CSGLLAGRENTEAFF; size: .; J: TRBJ1-1; D: .; V: TRBV29-1
DNA: TGTGCCAGCAGCTTGCGAGGGGGCGTTTATGGCTACACCTTC; CDR3: CASSLRGGVYGYTF; size: medium-sized; J: TRBJ1-2; D: TRBD1; V: TRBV5-5
DNA: TGCAGCGTTGTAAGGCGAGGGCGGCTGTCAGTAGAGACCCAGTACTTC; CDR3: CSVVRRGRLSVETQYF; size: few; J: TRBJ2-5; D: .; V: TRBV29-1
DNA: TGTGCCAGCAGCCAAGTCGGGGCCGGACAGAATGAAGCTTTCTTT; CDR3: CASSQVGAGQNEAFF; size: many; J: TRBJ1-1; D: .; V: TRBV4-2
DNA: TGCAGTGCTCGCCGGGACACCACGCCGGAAGCTTTCTTT; CDR3: CSARRDTTPEAFF; size: many; J: TRBJ1-1; D: .; V: TRBV20-1
DNA: TGTGCCAGCAGCACCCGAATACAGGGGTACGAGCAGTACTTC; CDR3: CASSTRIQGYEQYF; size: few; J: TRBJ2-7; D: TRBD1; V: TRBV7-2
DNA: TGTGCCAGCAGCCGGCTAGACACCGGGGAGCTGTTTTTT; CDR3: CASSRLDTGELFF; size: .; J: TRBJ2-2; D: .; V: TRBV3-1
DNA: TGTGCCAGCAGCCACAGGGAAGAGACCCAGTACTTC; CDR3: CASSHREETQYF; size: .; J: TRBJ2-5; D: .; V: TRBV3-1
DNA: TGTGCCAGCAGCTTGGGACGGGTCAATGAAAAACTGTTTTTT; CDR3: CASSLGRVNEKLFF; size: .; J: TRBJ1-4; D: .; V: TRBV7-9
DNA: TGCGCCAGCAGCCAAGATCCGGTGGGGGGGCTCGAGACCCAGTACTTC; CDR3: CASSQDPVGGLETQYF; size: .; J: TRBJ2-5; D: .; V: TRBV4-1
DNA: TGTGCCAGCAGCTCCGGGACAGGGTTCCACGAGCAGTACTTC; CDR3: CASSSGTGFHEQYF; size: many; J: TRBJ2-7; D: TRBD1; V: TRBV7-9
DNA: TGTGCCAGCAGCGTAAGTAGCGGGGGGTACTACAATGAGCAGTTCTTC; CDR3: CASSVSSGGYYNEQFF; size: .; J: TRBJ2-1; D: TRBD2; V: TRBV9
DNA: TGTGCCAGTAGGGACACCGGACAGGGGGTTTTTTATTCACCCCTCCACTTT; CDR3: CASRDTGQGVFYSPLHF; size: few; J: TRBJ1-6; D: TRBD1; V: TRBV19
DNA: TGTGCCAGCAGCTCCGGGACCGAAGCTCGAGGGCAGTACTTC; CDR3: CASSSGTEARGQYF; size: many; J: TRBJ2-7; D: .; V: TRBV3-1
DNA: TGTGCCAGCAGCTTAGGGCAGGGTGCGAACACCGGGGAGCTGTTTTTT; CDR3: CASSLGQGANTGELFF; size: few; J: TRBJ2-2; D: .; V: TRBV7-8
DNA: TGCGCCAGCAGCTTGTCGGGACAGGGCGGAGAAAAACTGTTTTTT; CDR3: CASSLSGQGGEKLFF; size: many; J: TRBJ1-4; D: TRBD1; V: TRBV5-1
DNA: TGTGCCAGCAGCTTGGGATTCAATCAGCCCCAGCATTTT; CDR3: CASSLGFNQPQHF; size: few; J: TRBJ1-5; D: .; V: TRBV7-6
DNA: TGTGCCAGCAGCTCCTACCGCGGGAGAGGGAATGAGCAGTTCTTC; CDR3: CASSSYRGRGNEQFF; size: .; J: TRBJ2-1; D: TRBD2; V: TRBV7-2
DNA: TGCGCCAGCCGAGTCTCTAGCCGCGACTCCTACAATGAGCAGTTCTTC; CDR3: CASRVSSRDSYNEQFF; size: .; J: TRBJ2-1; D: .; V: TRBV5-1
DNA: TGTGCCAGCAGTTTAGCAAGTAACTATGGCTACACCTTC; CDR3: CASSLASNYGYTF; size: .; J: TRBJ1-2; D: .; V: TRBV27